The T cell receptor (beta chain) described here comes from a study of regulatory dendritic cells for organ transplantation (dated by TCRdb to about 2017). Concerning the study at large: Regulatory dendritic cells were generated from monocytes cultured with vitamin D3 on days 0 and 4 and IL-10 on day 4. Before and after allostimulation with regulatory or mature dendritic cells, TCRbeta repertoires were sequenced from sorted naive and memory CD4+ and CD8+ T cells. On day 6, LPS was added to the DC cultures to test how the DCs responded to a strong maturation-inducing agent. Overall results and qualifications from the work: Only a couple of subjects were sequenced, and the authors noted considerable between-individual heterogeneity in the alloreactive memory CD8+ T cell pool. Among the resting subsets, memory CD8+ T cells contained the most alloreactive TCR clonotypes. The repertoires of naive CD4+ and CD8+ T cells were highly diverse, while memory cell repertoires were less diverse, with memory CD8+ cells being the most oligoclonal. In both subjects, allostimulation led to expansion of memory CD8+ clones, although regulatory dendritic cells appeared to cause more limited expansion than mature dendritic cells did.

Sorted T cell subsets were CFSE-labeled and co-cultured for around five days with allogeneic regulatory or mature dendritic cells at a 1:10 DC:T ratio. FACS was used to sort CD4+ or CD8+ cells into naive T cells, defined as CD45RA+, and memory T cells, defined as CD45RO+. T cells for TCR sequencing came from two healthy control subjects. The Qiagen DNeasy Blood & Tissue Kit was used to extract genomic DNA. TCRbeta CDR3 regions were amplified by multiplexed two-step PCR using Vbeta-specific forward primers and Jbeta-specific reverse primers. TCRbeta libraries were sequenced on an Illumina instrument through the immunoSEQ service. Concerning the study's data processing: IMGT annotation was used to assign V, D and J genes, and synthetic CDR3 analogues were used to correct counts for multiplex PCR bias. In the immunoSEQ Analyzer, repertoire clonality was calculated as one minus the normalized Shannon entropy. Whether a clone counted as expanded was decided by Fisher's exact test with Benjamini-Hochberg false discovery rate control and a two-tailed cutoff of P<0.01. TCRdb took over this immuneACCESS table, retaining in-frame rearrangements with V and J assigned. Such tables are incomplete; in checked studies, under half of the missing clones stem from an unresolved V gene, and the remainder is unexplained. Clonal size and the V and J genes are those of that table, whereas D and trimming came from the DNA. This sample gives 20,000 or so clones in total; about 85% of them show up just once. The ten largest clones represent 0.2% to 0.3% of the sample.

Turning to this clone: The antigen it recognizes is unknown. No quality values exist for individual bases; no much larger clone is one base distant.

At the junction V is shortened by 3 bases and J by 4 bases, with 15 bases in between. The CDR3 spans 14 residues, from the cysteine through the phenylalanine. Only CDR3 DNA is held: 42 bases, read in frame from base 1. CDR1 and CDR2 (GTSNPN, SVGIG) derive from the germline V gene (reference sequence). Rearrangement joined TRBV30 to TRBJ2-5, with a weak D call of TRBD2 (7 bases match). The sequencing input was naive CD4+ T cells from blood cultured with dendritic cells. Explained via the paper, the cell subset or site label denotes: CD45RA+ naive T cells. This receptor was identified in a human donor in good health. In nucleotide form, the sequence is TGTGCCTGGAGAACAGCGGGACATCGAGAGACCCAGTACTTC. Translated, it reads CAWRTAGHRETQYF.